Shown below are 25 T cell receptor beta chains from a single sample sequenced in a study of breast tumors, draining lymph nodes, adjacent tissues. Using its own MiXCR run on the multiplex PCR reads, TCRdb lists one record per CDR3 protein. The sample carries around 140,000 distinct CDR3 sequences, about 30% recorded once. Samples came from axillary lymph nodes draining the breast cancer. Sequenced sample: axillary lymph node tissue. These receptors were collected from a female donor with breast cancer. Some clones in this sample may be carry-over from other donors' samples.

A remark on this clonotype: Given the absence of the conserved phenylalanine or tryptophan at the CDR3 end, a read error is likely. Because the CDR3's place on the DNA is in doubt, the DNA is left out and the CDR3 is given as listed by TCRdb. The chain links TRBV12-3 or TRBV12-4 to TRBJ2-7; the DNA was not used to check the table's D call, TRBD1. With termini counted, the CDR3 has 20 amino acids. CDR3: CASNPGQGMVTYFGEGAKDS.

The chain is built from TRBV29-1 and TRBJ2-6, with 11 bases identical to TRBD2. In germline, CDR1 is SQVTM, CDR2 ANQGSEA. The CDR3 has 13 residues. The V and J ends lost 7 bases and 4 bases, in that order; junction bases with no gene match: 0. CDR3 coding DNA: TGCAGCGGGACTAGCGGGGGGGCCAACGTCCTGACTTTC. Translating gives CSGTSGGANVLTF.

Note on this clonotype: An end of the junction differs from the germline gene, which may be a read error. V is TRBV10-3 and J is TRBJ1-4; D is ambiguous. Germline lookup yields CDR1 ENHRY and CDR2 SYGVKD. CDR3 size: 15 residues. Here the CDR3 reads CAISGPQAKDEKLFF. The CDR3 coding sequence is TGTGCCATCAGTGGCCCTCAGGCTAAGGATGAAAAATTGTTTTTT.

This chain joins TRBV2 and TRBJ1-1, with a tentative D call TRBD1 (5 bases). Germline values: CDR1 SNHLY, CDR2 FYNNEI. Trimming stripped 5 bases from V and 5 bases from J, with 15 bases between. The CDR3 extends over 14 amino acids. CDR3 coding DNA: TGTGCCAGCAGTTCAATTCTGGGGCTGACTGAAGCTTTCTTT. Protein product: CASSSILGLTEAFF.

This clonotype has a count of ten or more. A read error may produce the germline difference seen at one junction end. V is TRBV5-6 and J is TRBJ2-5; the D gene is possibly TRBD2 (6 bases). Germline V CDR1 and CDR2: SGHDT, YYEEEE. The CDR3 sequence is 12 residues long. The CDR3: CASGLREETQYF. The CDR3 DNA follows: TGTGCCAGCGGCTTACGGGAGGAGACCCAGTACTTC. Full variable domain (rest looked up from reference TRBV5-6 and TRBJ2-5): DAGVTQSPTHLIKTRGQQVTLRCSPKSGHDTVSWYQQALGQGPQFIFQYYEEEERQRGNFPDRFSGHQFPNYSSELNVNALLLGDSALYLCASGLREETQYFGPGTRLLVL.

The chain employs TRBV3-2 and TRBJ1-3; the table's TRBD1 call for D was not verified on the DNA. TRBV3-2 is given as a pseudogene. This CDR3 comprises 15 residues. The CDR3 spells CASSQNQGQENTIYF. CDR3 coding DNA: TGTGCCAGCAGCCAAAACCAGGGTCAAGAAAACACCATATATTTT.

This clonotype has ten or more counts. The chain combines TRBV18 with TRBJ2-3; perhaps TRBD2 as D (6 bases). CDR3 length equals 15 residues. Germline CDR1 and CDR2: KGHSH and LQKENI. The V gene lost 4 bases and the J gene lost 3 bases, with 14 bases spanning the gap. This CDR3 is CASSLHPAGTDTQYF. CDR3 DNA sequence: TGTGCCAGCTCACTTCACCCCGCGGGAACAGATACGCAGTATTTT.

Of note for this clonotype: A much larger clone is a single base away; this may be a read error. J is TRBJ1-4 and V is TRBV5-1; no firm D call. The CDR3 runs 13 residues. Germline-derived CDR1 and CDR2 are SGHRS and YFSETQ. The CDR3 nucleotides read TGCGCCAGCAGCTTAGACACTAATGAAAACCTGTTTTTT. It codes for CASSLDTNENLFF.

This chain connects TRBV30 to TRBJ1-1, with 8 bases identical to TRBD1. The CDR3 runs to 13 residues. Germline CDR1 and CDR2: GTSNPN and SVGIG (reference sequence). The CDR3 nucleotides are TGTGCTTTGAGGACAGGGAGCATCACTGAAGCTTTCTTT. This sequence encodes CALRTGSITEAFF.

This clonotype was recorded many times. The chain couples TRBV30 to TRBJ1-5; D not certain. The CDR3 covers 13 residues. V was cut by 0 bases and J by 3 bases, with 6 bases left in between. In germline, CDR1 is GTSNPN, CDR2 SVGIG (reference sequence). The CDR3 here is CAWSVRNNQPQHF. Here the CDR3 DNA reads TGTGCCTGGAGTGTACGTAACAATCAGCCCCAGCATTTT.

Comment on this clonotype: Possible read error: a much larger clone is one base away. This chain links TRBV6-1 with TRBJ1-2; D is undetermined. From germline, CDR1 is MNHNS and CDR2 SASEGT. The CDR3 runs 12 residues. CDR3 residues: CASSRSDYGCTF. The CDR3 nucleotides read TGTGCCAGCTCGAGGTCAGACTATGGCTGCACCTTC.

Of note for this clonotype: This may arise from a read error, as a much more abundant clone is one base away. This chain uses TRBV20-1 with TRBJ2-1; D unresolved. CDR1 is DFQATT, CDR2 SNEGSKA, per germline (reference sequence). The CDR3 runs to 11 residues. DNA for the CDR3: TGCAGTACGAAGACCCGGAGTGAGCAGTCCTTC. Translated: CSTKTRSEQSF.

The table lists this clonotype with many counts. This sequence joins TRBV7-2 and TRBJ1-6, with D possibly being TRBD1 (5 bases). Germline V gene sequence: CDR1 SGHTA, CDR2 FQGNSA. V was trimmed by 8 bases and J by 10 bases, leaving 6 bases between them. CDR3 length equals 10 residues. The CDR3 loop is CASGDSPLHF. In DNA, the CDR3 is TGTGCCAGCGGGGACTCACCCCTCCACTTT.

This clonotype has a count of ten or more. This chain uses TRBV7-3 with TRBJ1-6, with D uncertain. Trimming took 2 bases from V and 4 from J, leaving 9 bases between them. The CDR3 covers 15 residues. Looked up from germline, CDR1 is SGHTA and CDR2 is FQGTGA. Written as DNA, the CDR3 is TGTGCCAGCAGCTTAGAGGGTGGTTATAATTCACCCCTCCACTTT. As protein: CASSLEGGYNSPLHF.

This clonotype was counted ten times or more. CDR3 nucleotide sequence: TGCGCCAGCAGCCAGGGTGGAAACTCCTACAATGAGCAGTTCTTC. Protein product: CASSQGGNSYNEQFF. The chain uses TRBV5-1 and TRBJ2-1, with TRBD1 as a possible D gene (5 bases). Looked up from germline, CDR1 is SGHRS and CDR2 is YFSETQ. V lost 4 bases and J lost 0, with 11 bases in between. This CDR3 has 15 amino acids. The full variable domain, completed using reference TRBV5-1 and TRBJ2-1, is KAGVTQTPRYLIKTRGQQVTLSCSPISGHRSVSWYQQTPGQGLQFLFEYFSETQRNKGNFPGRFSGRQFSNSRSEMNVSTLELGDSALYLCASSQGGNSYNEQFFGPGTRLTVL.

This clonotype was detected ten times or more. Possible read error: a much larger clone is one base away. The rearrangement links TRBV20-1 to TRBJ2-5, with 9 bases aligning to TRBD2. The CDR3 contains 14 residues. Trimming cost V 4 bases and J 7 bases; bases outside gene matches: 10. Germline CDR1 DFQATT, CDR2 SNEGSKA (reference sequence). This chain's CDR3 is CSAKMAGGSATQYF. CDR3 DNA sequence: TGCAGTGCTAAGATGGCGGGGGGGTCAGCGACCCAGTACTTC.

This clonotype was counted at least ten times. The rearrangement uses TRBV4-2 and TRBJ1-2; tentative D call: TRBD1 (6 bases). This CDR3 is built from 15 residues. The V gene's germline CDR1 is LGHNA and CDR2 YNFKEQ. Trimming pared 4 bases from V and 4 bases from J, leaving 16 bases between. The CDR3 sequence: CASSLRGAQFYGYTF. DNA of the CDR3: TGTGCCAGCAGCCTAAGGGGGGCGCAGTTCTATGGCTACACCTTC.

This clonotype showed up many times. V usage is TRBV4-3 and J usage is TRBJ1-2; TRBD1 is a possible D gene (6 bases). V was shortened by 3 bases and J by 1 base, with 12 bases between the two germline ends. Germline CDR1 LGHNA, CDR2 YSLEER. The CDR3 runs 15 residues. DNA of the CDR3: TGCGCCAGCAGCCAGCCGGACAGTCTTAACTATGGCTACACCTTC. The encoded protein is CASSQPDSLNYGYTF.

The chain combines TRBV6-2 or TRBV6-3 with TRBJ2-7, with D maybe TRBD1 (5 bases). The germline V and J ends were trimmed by 5 bases and 6 bases, with 14 bases remaining between them. This CDR3 comprises 13 residues. The V gene's germline CDR1 is MNHEY and CDR2 SVGEGT. The CDR3 DNA reads as TGTGCCAGCAGTCCCCAGGGATCTGCCGAGCAGTACGTC. Protein: CASSPQGSAEQYV.

This clonotype was counted at least ten times. The chain uses TRBV20-1 and TRBJ2-7; 7 bases agree with TRBD2. Trimming removed 3 bases from V and 3 bases from J; junction bases left unmatched: 5. There are 13 residues in the CDR3. The germline V gene encodes CDR1 DFQATT and CDR2 SNEGSKA (reference sequence). DNA for the CDR3: TGCAGTGCTAGGGCTAGCGGAGACTACGAGCAGTACTTC. The encoded protein is CSARASGDYEQYF.

The chain carries TRBV29-1 and TRBJ2-1; no definite D call. Germline CDR1 SQVTM, CDR2 ANQGSEA. V was shortened by 8 bases and J by 0 bases, with 14 bases between the two germline ends. The CDR3 sequence is 14 residues long. This chain's CDR3 is CSYELPSSYNEQFF. In DNA form, the CDR3 reads TGCAGCTATGAACTACCTAGCTCCTACAATGAGCAGTTCTTC.

This clonotype was seen at least ten times. The chain has TRBV6-2 or TRBV6-3 and TRBJ2-7, with D tentatively TRBD1 (6 bases). The CDR3 is 17 amino acids. The V end lost 5 bases, the J end lost 2 bases, and 22 bases lay between the germline ends. CDR1 is MNHEY and CDR2 is SVGEGT in the germline V gene. The CDR3: CASSPDTQGSFAYEQYV. The CDR3, as DNA: TGTGCCAGCAGTCCCGATACACAGGGCTCTTTTGCCTACGAGCAGTACGTC.

Details on this clonotype: This is likely a read error, given that the CDR3 carries no conserved phenylalanine or tryptophan at its end. The genes are TRBV19 and TRBJ2-1, with TRBD2 matching over 15 bases. The germline gives CDR1 LNHDA, CDR2 SQIVND (reference sequence). The CDR3 is made up of 16 amino acids. Trimming cost V 4 bases and J 4 bases; bases outside gene matches: 2. CDR3 bases: TGTGCCAGTAGTACTGGGACTAGCGGGGGGTACAATGAGCAGTTCCCC. Translation gives CASSTGTSGGYNEQFP.

As regards this clonotype: One junction end does not reproduce the germline sequence, and a read error may be involved. This chain joins TRBV6-2 or TRBV6-3 and TRBJ2-2, with 7 bases lining up with TRBD1. CDR1 is MNHEY, CDR2 SVGEGT, per germline. This CDR3 has 15 amino acids. This chain's CDR3 is CTSTPRDSSTRGLFF. The CDR3 region has the DNA TGTACCAGCACCCCCCGGGACAGTAGTACCCGGGGGCTGTTTTTT.

This clonotype has more than one count but fewer than ten. This may arise from a read error, as a much more abundant clone is one base away. The chain joins TRBV5-5 to TRBJ2-6; D may be TRBD1 or TRBD2 (6 bases each). Germline V CDR1 and CDR2: SGHKS, YYEKEE (reference sequence). The CDR3 runs to 17 residues. V gave up 4 bases and J gave up 4 bases, with 18 bases separating them. The CDR3 DNA follows: TGTGCCAGCAGCATACGGACAGCGGGCGGAGGGGCCAACGTCCTGACTTTC. It yields the protein CASSIRTAGGGANVLTF.